Listed below are T cell receptor beta chains from one sample, sequenced in a study of OX40 agonist ivuxolimab in advanced cancers. TCRdb's copy holds only in-frame clones and misses some; the assay was immunoSEQ multiplex PCR. The table shows approximately 75,000 clones, with more than 70% occurring only once. The starting material was CD4+ or CD8+ T cells sorted from blood, obtained in a trial of the OX40 agonist ivuxolimab. The receptors derive from an adult with an advanced solid tumor such as melanoma, head and neck, liver or kidney cancer. Both conserved end residues are part of each CDR3. A D gene is named only where the DNA matches it firmly. Only some rows state a clone size, as once, few, many or a class for expanded clones.

>TRBJ2-3|NA|TRBV30|NA
TGTGCCTGGGGCGTAGCCTCAGATACGCAGTATTTT
CAWGVASDTQYF
>TRBJ1-2|NA|TRBV6-5|NA
TGTGCCAGCAGTTCCAGGAATAACTATGGCTACACCTTC
CASSSRNNYGYTF
>TRBJ1-1|TRBD1|TRBV4-2|NA
TGTGCCAGCAGCCTTTCGGACAGGGGAGGCACTGAAGCTTTCTTT
CASSLSDRGGTEAFF
>TRBJ1-3|TRBD1|TRBV13|NA
TGTGCCAGCAGACGAGATACAGGGGGCACTGGAAACACCATATATTTT
CASRRDTGGTGNTIYF
>TRBJ2-7|TRBD2|TRBV5-1|NA
TGCGCCAGCATCCCAGTAGTGGGAGGGGACGAGCAGTACTTC
CASIPVVGGDEQYF
>TRBJ2-7|NA|TRBV6-5|NA
TGTGCCAGCAGTTCCCCGGGAGCAGACTACGAGCAGTACTTC
CASSSPGADYEQYF
>TRBJ2-7|NA|TRBV2|NA
TGTGCCAGCAGTGAAAATACGGTCTCCTACGAGCAGTACTTC
CASSENTVSYEQYF
>TRBJ2-1|NA|TRBV6-1|few
TGTGCCAGCATGGAGGCAGCCTACAATGAGCAGTTCTTC
CASMEAAYNEQFF
>TRBJ1-2|NA|TRBV5-1|NA
TGCGCCAGCAGCTTCTCCGAGGGTAACTATGGCTACACCTTC
CASSFSEGNYGYTF
>TRBJ1-1|NA|TRBV29-1|few
TGCAGCTGCGTCGGCCAGGACACTGAAGCTTTCTTT
CSCVGQDTEAFF
>TRBJ1-5|NA|TRBV19|few
TGTGCCAGTAGGTTCCAGGGCAGACGGGATCAGCCCCAGCATTTT
CASRFQGRRDQPQHF
>TRBJ2-1|NA|TRBV11-2|NA
TGTGCCAGCACAGATTTAGCGGTTAGCTCCTACAATGAGCAGTTCTTC
CASTDLAVSSYNEQFF
>TRBJ2-2|NA|TRBV28|once
TGTGCCAGCAGTTTATTTCGGGGAGGGGGCACCGGGGAGCTGTTTTTT
CASSLFRGGGTGELFF
>TRBJ1-1|NA|TRBV5-1|NA
TGCGCCAGCAGCTTGGGCTTAGGGATGAACCCTCGCACTGAAGCTTTCTTT
CASSLGLGMNPRTEAFF
>TRBJ1-3|NA|TRBV30|few
TGTGCCTGGAGTGTGAACGGTCGAAACACCATATATTTT
CAWSVNGRNTIYF
>TRBJ1-2|TRBD1|TRBV4-1|NA
TGCGCCAGCAGCCAAGTCGGGACGCAGGGGGCACGGGGCTACACCTTC
CASSQVGTQGARGYTF
>TRBJ2-3|NA|TRBV5-5|NA
TGTGCCAGCAGCTTGGAACCACGCAGTACGCAGTATTTT
CASSLEPRSTQYF
>TRBJ2-7|TRBD1|TRBV28|NA
TGTGCCAGCAGTTCTGCCCAGGGGGTATTCTGGAGATCCTACGAGCAGTACTTC
CASSSAQGVFWRSYEQYF
>TRBJ2-7|NA|TRBV7-9|few
TGTGCCAGCAGCTTAGACCCCACAAGCGAGCAGTACTTC
CASSLDPTSEQYF
>TRBJ1-2|NA|TRBV5-1|NA
TGCGCCAGCAGCTTCGGGCAGGCCTATGGCTACACCTTC
CASSFGQAYGYTF
>TRBJ2-7|NA|TRBV18|NA
TGTGCCAGCTCACCACCTGCCTCCTACGAGCAGTACTTC
CASSPPASYEQYF
>TRBJ2-2|NA|TRBV19|once
TGTGCCAGTAGTACCTCCCCTGTCACCGGGGAGCTGTTTTTT
CASSTSPVTGELFF
>TRBJ2-2|NA|TRBV30|NA
TGTGCCGTAAGGGCGCTCCTCTACACCGGGGAGCTGTTTTTT
CAVRALLYTGELFF
>TRBJ1-6|TRBD1|TRBV6-5|few
TGTGCCAGCAGTTACCGCTTGGACAGGGTTTCACCCCTCCACTTT
CASSYRLDRVSPLHF
>TRBJ2-3|TRBD2|TRBV4-1|NA
TGCGCCAGCAGCCAATGGGGACTAGCGGAGATTACAGATACGCAGTATTTT
CASSQWGLAEITDTQYF
>TRBJ1-3|NA|TRBV5-4|NA
TGTGCCAGCAGCTTTGGCCACAGCTCTGGAAACACCATATATTTT
CASSFGHSSGNTIYF
>TRBJ2-4|NA|TRBV6-5|NA
TGTGCCAGCAGTTACGGGCGTCAGGGCGAAAACATTCAGTACTTC
CASSYGRQGENIQYF
>TRBJ2-3|TRBD1|TRBV14|NA
TGTGCCAGCAGCCAATCCGGGACAGGGTCTCATACGCAGTATTTT
CASSQSGTGSHTQYF
>TRBJ1-2|TRBD1|TRBV18|NA
TGTGCCAGCTCACCCACAGGGGGCGCCTATGGCTACACCTTC
CASSPTGGAYGYTF
>TRBJ1-5|TRBD1|TRBV19|NA
TGTGCCAGTAGTATTTTGGGACAGGGGCGCAATCAGCCCCAGCATTTT
CASSILGQGRNQPQHF
>TRBJ2-3|NA|TRBV9|NA
TGTGCCAGCAGCGTATCTAGGCTAGAAAGCACAGATACGCAGTATTTT
CASSVSRLESTDTQYF
>TRBJ2-3|NA|TRBV7-8|NA
TGTGCCAGCAGCTTCCAAACGCGGGGGCTCACAGATACGCAGTATTTT
CASSFQTRGLTDTQYF
>TRBJ1-2|NA|TRBV5-4|NA
TGTGCCAGCAGCTCTGACAGGTACTATGGCTACACCTTC
CASSSDRYYGYTF
>TRBJ1-5|TRBD1|TRBV27|few
TGTGCCAGCAGGGAACAGGGGTTGAGCCAGCCCCAGCATTTT
CASREQGLSQPQHF
>TRBJ1-2|TRBD1|TRBV5-4|NA
TGTGCCAGCAGCTTGGAGCCCGGGACAGGGGGCTGGGGCTACACCTTC
CASSLEPGTGGWGYTF
>TRBJ2-1|TRBD2|TRBV6-5|once
TGTGCCAGCAGCCAGACTAGCGGGGGGGCCAATGAGCAGTTCTTC
CASSQTSGGANEQFF
>TRBJ1-3|NA|TRBV18|NA
TGTGCCAGCTCACCCGATACAGGGCGAGGAAACACCATATATTTT
CASSPDTGRGNTIYF
>TRBJ2-7|NA|TRBV30|NA
TGTGCCTGGAGTGTATGGGCAGGGCCCCCCTACGAGCAGTACTTC
CAWSVWAGPPYEQYF
>TRBJ2-7|NA|TRBV4-2|NA
TGTGCCAGCAGCCAAGGCGGGGCAGGGGAGGGCGAGCAGTACTTC
CASSQGGAGEGEQYF
>TRBJ2-5|NA|TRBV2|NA
TGTGCCAGCAGCCTAATCGAGACCCAGTACTTC
CASSLIETQYF
>TRBJ1-1|NA|TRBV5-5|NA
TGTGCCAGAGGGGCCACACCGAACACTGAAGCTTTCTTT
CARGATPNTEAFF
>TRBJ2-3|TRBD2|TRBV9|NA
TGTGCCAGCAGCTTTAGCGGGAGACGGACAGATACGCAGTATTTT
CASSFSGRRTDTQYF